The clone carrying this T cell receptor (beta chain) was found a few times. Trimming cost V 5 bases and J 7 bases; bases outside gene matches: 10. The CDR3 covers 14 residues. Germline-derived CDR1 and CDR2 are LGHDT and YNNKEL (reference sequence). The time point was: pre-sensitization, week 0. Treatment meaning: therapeutic diphenylcyclopropenone sensitization with weekly scalp DPC. MiXCR, run by TCRdb on the RACE reads, gives a single entry per CDR3 protein. The sample yields 350,000 to 450,000 distinct CDR3 sequences, approximately 5% seen once. This record comes from a study of human T cells and chemical hapten exposure.

V gene TRBV3-1 combines with J gene TRBJ1-1; 7 nucleotides line up with TRBD1. The clonotype originates from a woman between 45 and 65 years old with alopecia areata. Some clones in this sample may be carry-over from other donors' samples. This specimen was whole blood, taken in connection with sensitization to the hapten diphenylcyclopropenone (DPC). CDR3 protein: CASSATDRDGEAFF. CDR3 in DNA: TGTGCCAGCAGCGCTACAGACAGGGATGGTGAAGCTTTCTTT.